The rows below give T cell receptor beta chains drawn from one sample of a study of blood T cell repertoires in COVID-19. TCRdb keeps only in-frame clones here, not all; method: immunoSEQ multiplex PCR. The sample holds under 100,000 clones; about 85% are singletons and the top ten take roughly 2.2%. Sequenced input: peripheral blood. Every receptor here comes from an older woman with acute or convalescent COVID-19. Each CDR3 is given with its conserved first and last residue. D genes are given only for firm matches. Clone size is not always given. Where it is, it says once, few, many or a class for expanded clones.

abundance: few; v_gene: TRBV19; d_gene: .; j_gene: TRBJ2-7; CDR3aa: CASSVSTGSSYEQYF; CDR3nt: TGTGCCAGTAGTGTTTCCACAGGGTCCTCCTACGAGCAGTACTTC
abundance: .; v_gene: TRBV5-6; d_gene: TRBD2; j_gene: TRBJ2-1; CDR3aa: CASSSLAGGLYNEQFF; CDR3nt: TGTGCCAGCAGCTCTCTAGCGGGGGGTCTCTACAATGAGCAGTTCTTC
abundance: .; v_gene: TRBV18; d_gene: .; j_gene: TRBJ1-1; CDR3aa: CASSPNSIFPGAFF; CDR3nt: TGTGCCAGCTCACCTAATTCTATTTTCCCCGGAGCTTTCTTT
abundance: .; v_gene: TRBV9; d_gene: TRBD1; j_gene: TRBJ1-2; CDR3aa: CASSLNGDSYGYTF; CDR3nt: TGTGCCAGCAGCCTCAACGGGGACAGTTATGGCTACACCTTC
abundance: few; v_gene: TRBV19; d_gene: .; j_gene: TRBJ2-2; CDR3aa: CASDNPSEGIGELFF; CDR3nt: TGTGCCAGCGATAACCCCTCCGAGGGCATCGGGGAGCTGTTTTTT
abundance: .; v_gene: TRBV4-1; d_gene: .; j_gene: TRBJ1-2; CDR3aa: CASSQISGGNYGYTF; CDR3nt: TGCGCCAGCAGCCAAATTTCGGGGGGGAACTATGGCTACACCTTC
abundance: once; v_gene: TRBV10-1; d_gene: .; j_gene: TRBJ2-5; CDR3aa: CASSKVTGPQETQYF; CDR3nt: TGCGCCAGCAGTAAAGTAACAGGGCCCCAAGAGACCCAGTACTTC
abundance: .; v_gene: TRBV12-5; d_gene: .; j_gene: TRBJ1-3; CDR3aa: CASGLRVSAAGNTIYF; CDR3nt: TGTGCTAGTGGTCTTCGCGTCTCGGCGGCGGGTAACACCATATATTTT
abundance: .; v_gene: TRBV24-1; d_gene: TRBD1; j_gene: TRBJ2-3; CDR3aa: CATGTAISTDTQYF; CDR3nt: TGTGCCACTGGGACAGCTATAAGCACAGATACGCAGTATTTT
abundance: .; v_gene: TRBV7-9; d_gene: .; j_gene: TRBJ1-4; CDR3aa: CASSRTGNEKLFF; CDR3nt: TGTGCCAGCAGCCGTACAGGGAATGAAAAACTGTTTTTT
abundance: .; v_gene: TRBV7-9; d_gene: .; j_gene: TRBJ2-7; CDR3aa: CASSLVMGSEQYF; CDR3nt: TGTGCCAGCAGCTTAGTTATGGGCAGCGAGCAGTACTTC